A selection of T cell receptor beta chains follows, all from one sample in a study of PD-1 blockade in classical Hodgkin lymphoma. The repertoire was sequenced with immunoSEQ multiplex PCR; TCRdb's copy has only in-frame clones and lacks some. The table records 30,000 or so clones, 65% to 90% of them present only once. The specimen was CD4+ T cells from blood, collected at baseline. The receptors here all came from a human donor with classical Hodgkin lymphoma. Each CDR3 is given with its conserved first and last residue. Fields, in order: clone size, J gene, V gene, D gene, CDR3 DNA, CDR3 protein. D genes are given only for firm matches. Where a row states a size, it is once, few, many or the class of an expanded clone; other rows omit it.

-	TRBJ2-2	TRBV11-3	-	TGTGCCAGCAGCTTCCGAGGAGACACCGGGGAGCTGTTTTTT	CASSFRGDTGELFF
-	TRBJ2-7	TRBV2	TRBD1	TGTGCCAGCAGTGTGACAGGGGGAAACTACGAGCAGTACTTC	CASSVTGGNYEQYF
-	TRBJ1-5	TRBV5-6	-	TGTGCCAGCAGCTTATGGGGGGGTGGACCCCAGCATTTT	CASSLWGGGPQHF
once	TRBJ2-5	TRBV9	TRBD2	TGTGCCAGCAGCGTAGGATTAGCGGGAGGGGGGATGGAGACCCAGTACTTC	CASSVGLAGGGMETQYF
-	TRBJ2-7	TRBV20-1	-	TGCAGTGCTAGAGACGTAAATCTTTTCTTC	CSARDVNLFF
-	TRBJ1-2	TRBV4-2	-	TGTGCCAGCAGCCAAGCTCCGGGGGGGGGCAACTATGGCTACACCTTC	CASSQAPGGGNYGYTF
once	TRBJ2-3	TRBV30	-	TGTGCCTGGATCAGGAGTTCCGGTACAGATACGCAGTATTTT	CAWIRSSGTDTQYF
-	TRBJ1-6	TRBV30	-	TGTGCCTGGAGTCTCCAAAATTCACCCCTCCACTTT	CAWSLQNSPLHF
-	TRBJ2-7	TRBV9	TRBD1	TGTGCCAGCAGCCCTCTAGGGACAGGGGAACGGTACTTC	CASSPLGTGERYF
-	TRBJ2-1	TRBV9	TRBD2	TGTGCCAGCAGCGTAGTGGGGACTAGCGGGAGTATTGGCCGGAATGAGCAGTTCTTC	CASSVVGTSGSIGRNEQFF
-	TRBJ2-6	TRBV15	-	TGTGCCACCAGCAGAGGGGAGGAGGCTGGGGCCAACGTCCTGACTTTC	CATSRGEEAGANVLTF
few	TRBJ1-2	TRBV2	TRBD1	TGTGCCAGCAGTGAAGCGGGACAGGGAGGCTACACCTTC	CASSEAGQGGYTF
-	TRBJ2-6	TRBV6-5	-	TGTGCCAGCAGTTGGGGGAGGTCAGGGGCCAACGTCCTGACTTTC	CASSWGRSGANVLTF
-	TRBJ1-2	TRBV10-2	TRBD1	TGCGCCAGCAGCGATCAGGGGGCTCGGGGCTACACCTTC	CASSDQGARGYTF
-	TRBJ1-5	TRBV28	TRBD1	TGTGCCAGCAGTGACAGGGGGCCCCAGCCCCAGCATTTT	CASSDRGPQPQHF
-	TRBJ2-7	TRBV19	-	TGTGCCAGTAGTATCGGTATCCTTTACGAGCAGTACTTC	CASSIGILYEQYF
-	TRBJ1-5	TRBV5-5	TRBD1	TGTGCCAGCAGCTTGCATGGGACAGGGGTCAATCAGCCCCAGCATTTT	CASSLHGTGVNQPQHF
-	TRBJ2-7	TRBV5-4	-	TGTGCCAGCAGCTTCTTTGACAGACCCTTTTACGAGCAGTACTTC	CASSFFDRPFYEQYF
-	TRBJ2-7	TRBV11-2	TRBD1	TGTGCCAGCAGCCGGGACAGGGGTCGGGGCGAGCAGTACTTC	CASSRDRGRGEQYF
-	TRBJ1-2	TRBV6-5	-	TGTGCCAGCAGTACAACAGGGATTGGTGGCGATGGCTACACCTTC	CASSTTGIGGDGYTF
-	TRBJ2-2	TRBV5-4	TRBD1	TGTGCCAGCAGCTTAACAGGGGGCTCAAGGGAGCTGTTTTTT	CASSLTGGSRELFF
-	TRBJ2-1	TRBV6-1	-	TGTGCCAGCAGTAGGGCTAGCAGGGTCGATGAGCAGTTCTTC	CASSRASRVDEQFF
few	TRBJ1-1	TRBV2	-	TGTGCCAGCAGTGTATCTCAGGTTTACACTGAAGCTTTCTTT	CASSVSQVYTEAFF
-	TRBJ2-4	TRBV19	-	TGTGCCAGTGGGGGGAGAGCGGACCTAGCCAAAAACATTCAGTACTTC	CASGGRADLAKNIQYF